Following are 10 T cell receptor beta chains from one sample sequenced in a study of cytomegalovirus exposure and HLA in healthy donors. The PCR employed 60 Vbeta primers together with 13 Jbeta primers. Clones were read by immunoSEQ multiplex PCR, and TCRdb kept only the in-frame ones, dropping some. The sample has about 90,000 clones, 65% to 85% seen once; the top ten hold 2.1%. The sample comprised PBMCs. These receptors all come from a man in his late teens or twenties in good health and CMV-seronegative.

A single count supports this clone. The chain combines TRBV30 with TRBJ1-4; weak D call: TRBD1 (5 bases). V was clipped by 1 base and J by 4 bases, with 10 bases between them. CDR3 length: 14 residues. Germline V gene sequence: CDR1 GTSNPN, CDR2 SVGIG (reference sequence). CDR3 nucleotide sequence: TGTGCCTGGAGTGGGGGCAGCCTTAATGAAAAACTGTTTTTT. This gives the protein CAWSGGSLNEKLFF.

This chain uses TRBV5-1 with TRBJ2-4, with 7 bases that match TRBD1. The ends lost 4 bases at V and 8 bases at J; junction bases unmatched: 9. The germline V gene has CDR1 SGHRS and CDR2 YFSETQ. This CDR3 has 14 amino acids. The CDR3 protein is CASSGGRGSDIQYF. The CDR3 DNA is TGCGCCAGCAGCGGTGGCAGGGGGTCGGACATTCAGTACTTC.

The chain couples TRBV15 to TRBJ1-5; D call uncertain. The V and J ends lost 0 bases and 6 bases respectively, with 15 bases between them. CDR1 LNHNV and CDR2 YYDKDF come from the germline V gene (reference sequence). CDR3 length: 16 amino acids. The CDR3 loop is CATSRDSSGAGQPQHF. CDR3 nucleotide sequence: TGTGCCACCAGCAGAGATTCTTCCGGCGCGGGTCAGCCCCAGCATTTT.

The chain couples TRBV5-6 to TRBJ2-6; TRBD1 matches at 10 bases. CDR1 SGHDT and CDR2 YYEEEE come from the germline V gene. CDR3 length equals 18 residues. The ends lost 4 bases at V and 4 bases at J; junction bases unmatched: 11. The CDR3 DNA follows: TGTGCCAGCAGCACGCCGGGACAGGGGATTTCCGGGGCCAACGTCCTGACTTTC. Translated: CASSTPGQGISGANVLTF.

The rearrangement links TRBV4-2 to TRBJ2-2, with D possibly TRBD1 on 6 matching bases. The CDR3 is 17 amino acids. Trimming took off 4 bases at V and 2 bases at J, with 17 bases between the two ends. Per germline, CDR1 LGHNA and CDR2 YNFKEQ. CDR3 sequence: CASSRGWTADNTGELFF. CDR3 coding DNA: TGTGCCAGCAGCCGAGGCTGGACAGCGGACAACACCGGGGAGCTGTTTTTT.

This chain joins TRBV14 and TRBJ1-2; TRBD1 aligns across 9 bases. CDR3 length: 14 residues. CDR1 and CDR2 (germline): SGHDN, FVKESK. J gave up 14 bases and V 4 bases, and 14 bases lay outside the gene matches. CDR3 sequence: CASSPRTGASVNTF. The CDR3 nucleotides read TGTGCCAGCAGCCCACGGACAGGGGCTTCCGTAAATACCTTC.

This clone is a singleton in its sample. The rearrangement links TRBV9 to TRBJ2-1, with 10 bases identical to TRBD2. The CDR3 runs 16 residues. V lost 2 bases and J lost 0; bases outside the gene matches: 2. The V gene's germline CDR1 is SGDLS and CDR2 YYNGEE. For the CDR3, the DNA is TGTGCCAGCAGCGTTCCTAGCGGGAGCTCCTACAATGAGCAGTTCTTC. Protein: CASSVPSGSSYNEQFF.

The chain recombines TRBV14 with TRBJ2-7; 7 bases match TRBD1. CDR3 size: 14 residues. J was trimmed by 0 bases and V by 6 bases; bases with no gene match: 5. Germline CDR1 reads SGHDN; CDR2 reads FVKESK. The CDR3 region has the DNA TGTGCCAGCAGGAGGGGACAGTACTCCTACGAGCAGTACTTC. Its translation: CASRRGQYSYEQYF.

This clone occurred once. The chain has TRBV10-3 and TRBJ2-5, with D possibly being TRBD1 (6 bases). The J call is doubtful: the DNA matches TRBJ2-7 better. Germline-derived CDR1 and CDR2 are ENHRY and SYGVKD. The CDR3 extends over 14 amino acids. DNA of the CDR3: TGTGCCATCAGTATGGGGGCCGGTTCCTACGAGCAGTACTTC. It specifies CAISMGAGSYEQYF.

V and J are TRBV25-1 and TRBJ1-5; 8 bases agree with TRBD1. Germline-derived CDR1 and CDR2 are MGHDK and SYGVNS. The V segment lost 6 bases and the J segment 2 bases; nucleotides outside the gene matches: 3. CDR3 size: 14 residues. CDR3 residues: CASSVTGGNQPQHF. DNA for the CDR3: TGTGCCAGCAGCGTGACAGGGGGCAATCAGCCCCAGCATTTT.